This is a list of T cell receptor beta chains from one sample in a study of early T cells in non-severe SARS-CoV-2 infection. MiXCR, run by TCRdb on the 5' RACE reads, gives a single entry per CDR3 protein. The sample contains tens of thousands of distinct CDR3 sequences, 9.4% of which appear only once. Here the sequenced sample was whole blood, taken at baseline. The receptors shown here come from an adult who was a healthcare worker with PCR-confirmed SARS-CoV-2 infection or an uninfected control (not recorded which). The conserved cysteine and the conserved F or W are not part of the CDR3 here. A row's size may be missing; if present it is once, few, many or a size class.

ASSEWLGVGYGYT	.	TRBV25-1
ASRTGSYNEQF	.	TRBV7-9
ASSPGQGEKEAF	medium-sized	TRBV6-6
AAHRDPGELF	many	TRBV28
SASPVRNPNTEAF	.	TRBV20-1
AISESGNTGNTEAF	few	TRBV10-3
ASSVGVSLDSTEAF	.	TRBV9
SADGLPTQY	.	TRBV20-1
ASSPRWTGELF	.	TRBV5-6
AITLGVGTEAF	many	TRBV2
ASSRTRGNSPLH	many	TRBV28
ASSTSGNTDTQY	.	TRBV7-3
ASSYRLAGGPSTDTQY	few	TRBV6-5